This T cell receptor (beta chain) was profiled in a study of cytomegalovirus exposure and HLA in healthy donors. General study findings and limits: Later analysis showed most CMV-associated TCR beta chains appearing HLA-restricted. Donor immune exposure was known only as CMV serostatus. With later analysis, a missense DCLRE1C variant became linked to TCR beta V- and J-gene trimming.

V lost 0 bases and J lost 1, with 13 bases in between. Germline values: CDR1 MGHRA, CDR2 YSYEKL. The CDR3 consists of 16 residues. Primers for the PCR totalled 60 Vbeta and 13 Jbeta. Produced via immunoSEQ multiplex PCR; TCRdb's table is partial and in-frame only. The sample records about 150,000 clones, roughly 80% being singletons. Worth noting for this clone: The antigen is undetermined.

Among the donors, all were healthy bone marrow donors. J is TRBJ2-7 and V is TRBV4-1, with unresolved D. The receptor's source is a man aged 25-45 years in good health and CMV-seropositive. The sequenced material came from PBMCs. The CDR3 protein is CASSQESHVASYEQYF. CDR3 nucleotides: TGCGCCAGCAGCCAAGAGAGCCACGTAGCTTCCTACGAGCAGTACTTC.